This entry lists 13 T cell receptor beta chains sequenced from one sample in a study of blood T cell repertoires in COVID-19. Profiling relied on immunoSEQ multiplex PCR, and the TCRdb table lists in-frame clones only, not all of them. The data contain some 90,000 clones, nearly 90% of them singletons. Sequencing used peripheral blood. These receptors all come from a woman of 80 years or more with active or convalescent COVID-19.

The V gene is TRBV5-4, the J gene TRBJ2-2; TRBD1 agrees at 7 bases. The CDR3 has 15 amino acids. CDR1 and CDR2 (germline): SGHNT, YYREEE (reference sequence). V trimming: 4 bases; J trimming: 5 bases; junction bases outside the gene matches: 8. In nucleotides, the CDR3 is TGTGCCAGCAGCCCGGGACAGCTGACGACCGGGGAGCTGTTTTTT. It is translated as CASSPGQLTTGELFF.

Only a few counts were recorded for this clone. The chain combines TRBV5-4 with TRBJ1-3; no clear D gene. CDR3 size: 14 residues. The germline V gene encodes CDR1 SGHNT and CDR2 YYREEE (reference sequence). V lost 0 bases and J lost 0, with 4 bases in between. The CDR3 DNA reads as TGTGCCAGCAGCTTGGATCTCTCTGGAAACACCATATATTTT. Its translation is CASSLDLSGNTIYF.

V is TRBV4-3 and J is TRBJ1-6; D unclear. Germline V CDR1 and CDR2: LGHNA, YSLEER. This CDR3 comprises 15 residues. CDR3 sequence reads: CASGEGNSYNSPLHF. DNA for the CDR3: TGCGCGAGCGGGGAGGGAAACTCCTATAATTCACCCCTCCACTTT.

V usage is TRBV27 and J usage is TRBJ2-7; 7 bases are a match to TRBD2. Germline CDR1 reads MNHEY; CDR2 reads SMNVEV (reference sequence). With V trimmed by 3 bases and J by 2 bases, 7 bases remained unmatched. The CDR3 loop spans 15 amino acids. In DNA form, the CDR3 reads TGTGCCAGCAGTTTGCGCGCGAGCGGGACCTACGAGCAGTACTTC. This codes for CASSLRASGTYEQYF.

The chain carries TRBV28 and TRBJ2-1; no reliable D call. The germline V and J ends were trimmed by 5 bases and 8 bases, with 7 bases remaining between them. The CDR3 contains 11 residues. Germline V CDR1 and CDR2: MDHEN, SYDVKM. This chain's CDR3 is CASSLQYEQFF. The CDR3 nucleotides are TGTGCCAGCAGTCTCCAGTATGAGCAGTTCTTC.

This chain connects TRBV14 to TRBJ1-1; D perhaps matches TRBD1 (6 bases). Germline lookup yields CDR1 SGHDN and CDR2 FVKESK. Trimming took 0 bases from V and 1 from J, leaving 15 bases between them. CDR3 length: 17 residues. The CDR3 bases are TGTGCCAGCAGCCAAGATAATGGTTTAGGGGGGAACACTGAAGCTTTCTTT. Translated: CASSQDNGLGGNTEAFF. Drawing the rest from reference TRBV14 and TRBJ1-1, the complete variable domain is EAGVTQFPSHSVIEKGQTVTLRCDPISGHDNLYWYRRVMGKEIKFLLHFVKESKQDESGMPNNRFLAERTGGTYSTLKVQPAELEDSGVYFCASSQDNGLGGNTEAFFGQGTRLTVV.

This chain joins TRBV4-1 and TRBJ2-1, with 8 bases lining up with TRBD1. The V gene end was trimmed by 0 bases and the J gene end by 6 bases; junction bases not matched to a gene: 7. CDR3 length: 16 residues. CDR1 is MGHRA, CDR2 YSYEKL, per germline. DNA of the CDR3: TGCGCCAGCAGCCAAGAATGGACAGGGAGTTTCAATGAGCAGTTCTTC. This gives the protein CASSQEWTGSFNEQFF.

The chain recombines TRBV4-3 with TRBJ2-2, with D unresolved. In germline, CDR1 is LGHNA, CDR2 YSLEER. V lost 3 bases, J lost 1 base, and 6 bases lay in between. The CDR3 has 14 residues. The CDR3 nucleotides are TGCGCCAGCAGCCAGTCGGGGAACACCGGGGAGCTGTTTTTT. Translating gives CASSQSGNTGELFF.

The CDR3 nucleotides are TGCAGCGTTGAATTGGCGGGCTTGAGCTCCTACAATGAGCAGTTCTTC. It specifies CSVELAGLSSYNEQFF. This sequence joins TRBV29-1 and TRBJ2-1; D is possibly TRBD2 (5 bases). Germline loops: CDR1 SQVTM, CDR2 ANQGSEA. The V and J ends lost 2 bases and 0 bases respectively, with 14 bases between them. This CDR3 comprises 16 residues.

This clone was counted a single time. The CDR3 loop reads CSVAGTAKNIQYF. CDR3 DNA: TGCAGCGTGGCTGGGACAGCAAAAAACATTCAGTACTTC. The chain links TRBV29-1 to TRBJ2-4; 7 bases align to TRBD1. This CDR3 has 13 amino acids. Trimming removed 6 bases from V and 4 bases from J; junction bases left unmatched: 6. The germline V gene encodes CDR1 SQVTM and CDR2 ANQGSEA.

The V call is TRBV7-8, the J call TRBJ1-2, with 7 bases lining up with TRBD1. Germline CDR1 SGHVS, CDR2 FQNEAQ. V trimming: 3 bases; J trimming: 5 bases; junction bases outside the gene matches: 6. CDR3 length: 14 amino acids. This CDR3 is CASSFQGGNYGYTF. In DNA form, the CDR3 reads TGTGCCAGCAGCTTCCAGGGGGGAAATTATGGCTACACCTTC.

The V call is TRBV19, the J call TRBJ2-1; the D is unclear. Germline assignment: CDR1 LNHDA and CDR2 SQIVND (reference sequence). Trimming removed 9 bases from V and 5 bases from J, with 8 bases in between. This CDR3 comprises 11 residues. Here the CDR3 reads CARATNNEQFF. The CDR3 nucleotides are TGTGCCAGGGCTACTAACAATGAGCAGTTCTTC.

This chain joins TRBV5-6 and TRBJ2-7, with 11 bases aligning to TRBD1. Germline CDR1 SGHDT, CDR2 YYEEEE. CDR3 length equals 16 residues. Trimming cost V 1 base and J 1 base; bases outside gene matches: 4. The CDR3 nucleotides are TGTGCCAGCAGCTTGTGGCGGGACAGGGGGTCCTACGAGCAGTACTTC. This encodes CASSLWRDRGSYEQYF.